Shown below are 16 T cell receptor beta chains from a single sample sequenced in a study of Ad26.COV2.S vaccination and SARS-CoV-2 variants. Treatment indicated: some 20 received Ad26.COV2.S at low or high dose, single or two shots; about 5 received placebo; per-sample allocation not given. Day 63 following the first vaccine or placebo injection was when the samples were taken. The protocol was immunoSEQ multiplex PCR, while the TCRdb copy is restricted to in-frame clones and leaves out a portion. The sample carries about 440,000 clones, less than 95% recorded once. This specimen was peripheral blood, taken in a trial of Ad26.COV2.S vaccine versus placebo. These receptors were collected from a person aged 18-65 years who received the Ad26.COV2.S COVID-19 vaccine or a placebo.

The rearrangement uses TRBV29-1 and TRBJ2-7; D call uncertain. V was cut by 5 bases and J by 5 bases, with 10 bases left in between. The CDR3 extends over 11 amino acids. Per germline, CDR1 SQVTM and CDR2 ANQGSEA. The CDR3 bases are TGCAGCGTTTTTTCGATCCACGAGCAGTACTTC. This codes for CSVFSIHEQYF.

This rearrangement joins TRBV4-3 to TRBJ2-7; D tentatively reads TRBD1 or TRBD2 (5 bases each). This CDR3 comprises 13 residues. CDR1 and CDR2 from the germline V gene are LGHNA and YSLEER. The V end lost 4 bases, the J end lost 3 bases, and 10 bases lay between the germline ends. In DNA form, the CDR3 reads TGCGCCAGCAGCCGAGGGGCGGGCTACGAGCAGTACTTC. Translated, it gives CASSRGAGYEQYF.

This chain links TRBV28 with TRBJ2-7, with TRBD2 matching over 10 bases. V shed 7 bases, J shed 2 bases, and the junction held 14 bases outside the gene matches. The CDR3 contains 17 residues. CDR1 is MDHEN, CDR2 SYDVKM, per germline. The CDR3 DNA reads as TGTGCCAGCACATCCTTTCAGGGGCTAGCGGGAGCCTACGAGCAGTACTTC. Encoded protein: CASTSFQGLAGAYEQYF.

This sequence joins TRBV6-2 or TRBV6-3 and TRBJ2-7; 8 bases align to TRBD2. There are 15 residues in the CDR3. Per the germline V gene, CDR1 is MNHEY and CDR2 is SVGEGT. V lost 6 bases and J lost 2; bases outside the gene matches: 9. This CDR3 reads CASSPQREIPYEQYF. The CDR3 bases are TGTGCCAGCAGCCCCCAGCGGGAGATCCCCTACGAGCAGTACTTC.

The rearrangement uses TRBV9 and TRBJ2-1; 11 bases are a match to TRBD2. The CDR3 is 15 residues long. V shed 3 bases, J shed 4 bases, and the junction held 3 bases outside the gene matches. Per germline, CDR1 SGDLS and CDR2 YYNGEE. The CDR3 DNA reads as TGTGCCAGCAGCGCTCTAGCGGGAGGTTACAATGAGCAGTTCTTC. The encoded protein is CASSALAGGYNEQFF.

This chain joins TRBV7-2 and TRBJ2-7; possibly TRBD2 for D (6 bases). The CDR3 is 13 amino acids. The V and J ends lost 2 bases and 7 bases respectively, with 12 bases between them. Germline CDR1 is SGHTA and CDR2 is FQGNSA. The CDR3 sequence: CASSLRQAGEQYF. The CDR3 nucleotides read TGTGCCAGCAGCTTACGGCAGGCGGGGGAGCAGTACTTC. Together with reference TRBV7-2 and TRBJ2-7, the CDR3 gives the full variable domain: GAGVSQSPSNKVTEKGKDVELRCDPISGHTALYWYRQSLGQGLEFLIYFQGNSAPDKSGLPSDRFSAERTGGSVSTLTIQRTQQEDSAVYLCASSLRQAGEQYFGPGTRLTVT.

The rearrangement uses TRBV2 and TRBJ2-3; the D call may be TRBD1 or TRBD2 (6 bases each). This CDR3 contains 13 residues. Germline V gene lookup returns CDR1 SNHLY and CDR2 FYNNEI. V gave up 6 bases and J gave up 1 base, with 8 bases separating them. The CDR3 reads CASSRGRTDTQYF. CDR3 bases: TGTGCCAGCAGCCGGGGGCGCACAGATACGCAGTATTTT.

The chain is built from TRBV7-9 and TRBJ2-1; a weak D match, TRBD2 (6 bases). V shed 5 bases and J shed 5 bases, with 16 bases lying between them. Germline loops: CDR1 SEHNR, CDR2 FQNEAQ (reference sequence). CDR3 length equals 15 residues. CDR3 region: CASSPGTLSNNEQFF. The CDR3 nucleotides read TGTGCCAGCAGCCCCGGGACTTTGTCAAACAATGAGCAGTTCTTC.

This chain uses TRBV27 with TRBJ1-5, with D possibly matching TRBD1 (5 bases). Germline loops: CDR1 MNHEY, CDR2 SMNVEV (reference sequence). V was clipped by 6 bases and J by 2 bases, with 11 bases between them. The CDR3 sequence is 14 residues long. The CDR3 spells CASSPGGGNQPQHF. The CDR3 DNA reads as TGTGCCAGCAGCCCCGGGGGGGGCAATCAGCCCCAGCATTTT.

This clone came up once. The chain recombines TRBV5-4 with TRBJ2-7, with 8 bases matching TRBD1. This CDR3 is 15 amino acids long. Germline loops: CDR1 SGHNT, CDR2 YYREEE (reference sequence). The trim removed 0 bases at V and 3 bases at J, leaving 5 bases unmatched. The DNA of the CDR3 is TGTGCCAGCAGCTTGGATTTCGACAGGGGCTACGAGCAGTACTTC. It is translated as CASSLDFDRGYEQYF.

V and J are TRBV28 and TRBJ1-2, with 7 bases aligning to TRBD1. The CDR3 length is 13 residues. CDR1 and CDR2 from the germline V gene are MDHEN and SYDVKM. With V trimmed by 6 bases and J by 5 bases, 6 bases remained unmatched. The CDR3 is CASSPDRVYGYTF. Written as DNA, the CDR3 is TGTGCCAGCAGCCCTGACAGGGTATATGGCTACACCTTC.

J is TRBJ1-5 and V is TRBV19; a possible D gene is TRBD1 (6 bases). The CDR3 extends over 16 amino acids. V lost 0 bases and J lost 2, with 11 bases in between. Looked up from germline, CDR1 is LNHDA and CDR2 is SQIVND (reference sequence). The CDR3: CASSIEGGLGNQPQHF. Here the CDR3 DNA reads TGTGCCAGTAGTATAGAGGGGGGCCTCGGCAATCAGCCCCAGCATTTT.

This clone was picked up a small number of times. The chain has TRBV4-1 and TRBJ1-2, with 10 bases that match TRBD1. CDR3 length: 13 residues. V lost 4 bases and J lost 7; bases outside the gene matches: 3. Germline V gene sequence: CDR1 MGHRA, CDR2 YSYEKL. CDR3 amino acids: CASSLGTGAGYTF. The CDR3 coding sequence is TGCGCCAGCAGCCTCGGGACAGGGGCTGGCTACACCTTC.

This chain connects TRBV2 to TRBJ2-7, with TRBD2 matching 9 bases. This CDR3 contains 14 residues. J lost 5 bases, V lost 2 bases, and 4 bases had no gene match. CDR1 and CDR2 from the germline V gene are SNHLY and FYNNEI. This CDR3 is CASSELAGVDEQYF. CDR3 nucleotides: TGTGCCAGCAGTGAATTAGCGGGAGTCGACGAGCAGTACTTC.

V gene TRBV5-4 combines with J gene TRBJ2-7; 8 bases are shared with TRBD1. The CDR3 length is 15 residues. Germline CDR1 and CDR2: SGHNT and YYREEE (reference sequence). Unmatched junction bases numbered 7, after V lost 3 bases and J lost 2 bases. CDR3 sequence reads: CASSYRQGRTYEQYF. The CDR3 nucleotides are TGTGCCAGCAGCTACCGACAGGGGCGGACCTACGAGCAGTACTTC.

J is TRBJ2-3 and V is TRBV18, with 15 bases that match TRBD2. V lost 0 bases and J lost 7; bases outside the gene matches: 2. The V gene's germline CDR1 is KGHSH and CDR2 LQKENI. The CDR3 length is 16 residues. CDR3 in amino acids: CASSPPGLAGGNTQYF. CDR3 bases: TGTGCCAGCTCACCACCGGGACTAGCGGGAGGAAATACGCAGTATTTT.